This TCR beta chain appears in the sequencing data of a study of cytomegalovirus exposure and HLA in healthy donors. Study-wide findings and caveats: The classifier reportedly diagnosed cytomegalovirus status with high sensitivity and specificity. In a later analysis, at a false discovery rate of 0.05, approximately 15,000 TCR beta sequences matched HLA alleles.

A multiplex PCR was run with 60 Vbeta primers and 13 Jbeta primers. The assay was immunoSEQ multiplex PCR, and TCRdb's table has in-frame clones only and misses some. There are fewer than 200,000 clones in the sample; 80% to 90% occur only once, and approximately 7% lies in the top ten. This CDR3 is 15 amino acids long. The germline V gene encodes CDR1 SGDLS and CDR2 YYNGEE. Trimming cost V 1 base and J 5 bases; bases outside gene matches: 7. To note about this clone: The antigen remains unidentified.

The sequence was obtained from a woman aged 25 to 39 in good health and CMV-seropositive. The chain has TRBV9 and TRBJ2-5, with TRBD2 matching 8 bases. Sequenced material: PBMCs. CDR3 in DNA: TGTGCCAGCAGCGTATTCCCGGGGGGGCTTGAGACCCAGTACTTC. It is translated as CASSVFPGGLETQYF.